This TCR beta chain derives from a study of T-cell memory formation after mild COVID-19 (TCRdb year 2021). General notes on the study: Most TCR sequence clusters were specific to one of the two donors. Two young, previously healthy adult volunteers, one female and one male, were included in the cohort. Longitudinal TCRalpha and TCRbeta repertoire sequencing tracked T-cell clones expanding and contracting after mild COVID-19 in a couple of donors. Points the paper makes about the study in general: Only a couple of mild cases were covered by the study, and larger cohorts that include severe cases with pre-infection samples were considered necessary. Clones that contracted from day 15 to 85 showed balanced CD4/CD8 phenotypes, whereas a second wave of clones that expanded from day 15 to 37 leaned towards CD4+. Contracting CD4+ clones were located mainly in the CM and EM memory subsets, whereas CD8+ clones were found to be enriched in EMRA. Some responding clones were detected in pre-infection memory, suggesting pre-existing cross-reactive memory T cells joined the SARS-CoV-2 response. The second-wave clones that peaked on day 37 were not confirmed to be SARS-CoV-2 specific.

V loses 4 bases, J loses 5 bases, and the germline ends lie 12 bases apart. The cysteine opens and the phenylalanine closes a CDR3 of 13 amino acids. Only CDR3 DNA is held: 39 bases, read in frame from base 1. The germline V gene sets CDR1 to SGHRS and CDR2 to YFSETQ. Ficoll-Paque density gradient centrifugation was the method used to isolate PBMCs. A few counts support this clonotype. Its antigen is unknown. Base qualities are not at hand, and no much larger clone is one base apart. Sequenced on an Illumina NovaSeq 6000. TCRalpha and TCRbeta cDNA libraries were built by 5'RACE with constant-segment primers, adding sample barcodes and unique molecular identifiers. RNA was extracted from every sample with Trizol reagent. Libraries were amplified in two PCR steps, with a second sample barcode and Illumina TruSeq adapters added in the second step. Sequencing of libraries was performed on an Illumina NovaSeq with 2 x 150 bp paired-end reads. The study's processing was this. Demultiplexing of reads and collapsing into UMI-guided consensus sequences were performed with migec v1.2.7. Using mixcr v2.1.11, UMI consensuses were aligned to TRA and TRB V and J templates and then assembled into clonotypes. A clonotype was counted as expanded or contracted only when both edgeR and NoisET called the clonotype significant, with the noise models trained on biological replicates. For edgeR calls, a false discovery rate-adjusted p below 0.01 and a log2 fold-change threshold of 1 were applied. PCA with hierarchical clustering of max-normalized trajectories of the 1000 most abundant clonotypes was used as exploratory dynamics analysis. Each responding clone was given a CD4 or CD8 phenotype based on the CD4+ and CD8+ repertoires, which had been sequenced separately. The public reads were quality trimmed at Q25 with fastp and then assembled into clones with MiXCR by TCRdb, keeping productive beta chains. Each CDR3 protein appears once, grouped with its most common genes and DNA. It is TCRdb's table, rather than the study itself, that gives the V and J calls and clone size. The sample data list about 560,000 distinct CDR3 sequences, and 20% to 25% of these were observed just once. The biggest ten clones account for about 8.7% of the sample.

The sequence derives from an adult woman who had mild COVID-19 (a few samples of this study predate the infection). The sample titles of this study are shuffled in the database, so cell type and time point are left out; the donor was told from shared clones. The rearranged segments are TRBV5-1 and TRBJ2-5; TRBD2 is a weak D gene call, 6 bases matching. Sequencing input: PBMCs or a T cell subset sorted from them (not recorded which). The CDR3 protein is CASSGGEAETQYF. The nucleotide sequence reads TGCGCCAGCAGCGGAGGGGAGGCGGAGACCCAGTACTTC.